This paragraph reports one T cell receptor (beta chain). These data are taken from a study of blood T cell repertoires in COVID-19. Trimming removed 7 bases from V and 5 bases from J, with 17 bases in between. Germline V gives CDR1 MGHDK, CDR2 SYGVNS. The CDR3 sequence is 14 residues long. Participant age was roughly 18 to 100 years, and participants resided in fewer than 25 US areas. In the 2 weeks before study entry, exposed participants met a COVID-19 case, which was PCR-confirmed or clinician-diagnosed. The protocol was immunoSEQ multiplex PCR, while the TCRdb copy is restricted to in-frame clones and leaves out a portion. The sample records more than 150,000 clones, 80% being singletons.

The sample comprised PBMCs or T cells enriched from blood (not recorded which). This receptor was taken from a man in his 60s who had been exposed to COVID-19. This sequence joins TRBV25-1 and TRBJ1-1; D uncertain. In DNA, the CDR3 is TGTGCCAGCACCCAAAACACGGGATGGACTGAAGCTTTCTTT. Translation gives CASTQNTGWTEAFF.